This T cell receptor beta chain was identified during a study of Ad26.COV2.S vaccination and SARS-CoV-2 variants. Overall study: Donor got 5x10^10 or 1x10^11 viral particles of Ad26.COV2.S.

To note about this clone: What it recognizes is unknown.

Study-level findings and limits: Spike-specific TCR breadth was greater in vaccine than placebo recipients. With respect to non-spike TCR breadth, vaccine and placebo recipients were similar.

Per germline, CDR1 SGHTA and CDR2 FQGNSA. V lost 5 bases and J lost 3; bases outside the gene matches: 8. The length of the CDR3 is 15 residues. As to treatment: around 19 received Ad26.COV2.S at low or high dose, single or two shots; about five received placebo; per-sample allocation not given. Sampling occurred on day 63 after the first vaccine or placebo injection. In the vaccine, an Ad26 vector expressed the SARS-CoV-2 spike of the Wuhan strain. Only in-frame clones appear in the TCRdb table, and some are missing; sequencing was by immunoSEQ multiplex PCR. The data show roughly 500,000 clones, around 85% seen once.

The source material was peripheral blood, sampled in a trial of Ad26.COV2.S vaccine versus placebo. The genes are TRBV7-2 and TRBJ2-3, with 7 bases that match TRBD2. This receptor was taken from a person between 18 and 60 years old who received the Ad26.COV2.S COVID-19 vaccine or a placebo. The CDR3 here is CASSPRAGNTDTQYF. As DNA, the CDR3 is TGTGCCAGCAGCCCCCGAGCGGGAAATACAGATACGCAGTATTTT.